The T cell receptor (beta chain) under discussion was sequenced for a study of shared clonotypes between healthy human individuals. The wider study: Three plates were used per donor for CD4 naive, three for CD4 memory, two for CD8 naive and one for CD8 memory.

The CDR3 totals 16 residues. The V segment lost 0 bases and the J segment 7 bases; nucleotides outside the gene matches: 7. Germline CDR1 reads SGHNT; CDR2 reads YYREEE (reference sequence). Naive CD8 populations comprised CD45RO-negative cells positively selected for CCR7, excluding terminally differentiated effector memory CD45RA+ cells. In the authors' workflow: In the immunoSEQ data, sequences were junction-only and lacked quality scores, so filtering differed. Assay used: immunoSEQ multiplex PCR; TCRdb lists only in-frame clones, some missing. V, J and clone size were drawn from that table, and D and trimming were deduced from the DNA. Counted here are about 2,100,000 clones, 85% to 95% occurring once; the ten biggest clones make up 1.5% to 2%.

The sample was naive CD8+ T cells from PBMCs. This TCR was sampled from a man aged 18 to 30 in good health. Some clones in this sample may be carry-over from other donors' samples. V gene TRBV5-4 combines with J gene TRBJ2-1; 10 bases map to TRBD2. DNA for the CDR3: TGTGCCAGCAGCTTGGGACTAGCGGGCCTTATGAATGAGCAGTTCTTC. Translated, it gives CASSLGLAGLMNEQFF.